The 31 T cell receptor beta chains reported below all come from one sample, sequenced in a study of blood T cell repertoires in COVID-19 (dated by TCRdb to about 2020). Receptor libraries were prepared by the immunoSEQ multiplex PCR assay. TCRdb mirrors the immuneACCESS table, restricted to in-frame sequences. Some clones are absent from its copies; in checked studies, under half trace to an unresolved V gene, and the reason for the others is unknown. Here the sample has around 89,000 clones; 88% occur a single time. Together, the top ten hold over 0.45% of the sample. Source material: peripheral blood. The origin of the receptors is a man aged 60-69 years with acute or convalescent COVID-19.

As DNA, the CDR3 is TGCGCCAGCAGCTTGGAAGGGGGCGGTCAGCCCCAGCATTTT. It yields the protein CASSLEGGGQPQHF. This chain connects TRBV5-1 to TRBJ1-5, with 7 positions matching TRBD1. V trimming: 0 bases; J trimming: 6 bases; junction bases outside the gene matches: 3. Germline loops: CDR1 SGHRS, CDR2 YFSETQ. There are 14 residues in the CDR3.

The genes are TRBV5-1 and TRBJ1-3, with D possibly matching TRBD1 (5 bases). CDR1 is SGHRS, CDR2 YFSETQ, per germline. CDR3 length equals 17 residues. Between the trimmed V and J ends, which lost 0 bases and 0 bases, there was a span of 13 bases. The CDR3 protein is CASSLGQLVSSGNTIYF. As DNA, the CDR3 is TGCGCCAGCAGCTTGGGACAGCTAGTATCCTCTGGAAACACCATATATTTT.

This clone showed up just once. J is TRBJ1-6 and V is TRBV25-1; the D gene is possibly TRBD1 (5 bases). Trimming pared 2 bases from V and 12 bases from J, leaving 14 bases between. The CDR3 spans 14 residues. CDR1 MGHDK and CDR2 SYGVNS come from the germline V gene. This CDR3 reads CASSEPGTLGPLHF. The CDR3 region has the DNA TGTGCCAGCAGTGAACCCGGGACTTTGGGACCCCTCCACTTT. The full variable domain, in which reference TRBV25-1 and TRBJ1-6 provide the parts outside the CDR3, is EADIYQTPRYLVIGTGKKITLECSQTMGHDKMYWYQQDPGMELHLIHYSYGVNSTEKGDLSSESTVSRIRTEHFPLTLESARPSHTSQYLCASSEPGTLGPLHFGNGTRLTVT.

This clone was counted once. The CDR3 DNA sequence: TGTGCCAGCAGCTTAGAGACACTCTATGGCTACACCTTC. Its protein product is CASSLETLYGYTF. The V and J genes are TRBV7-9 and TRBJ1-2; the D is unclear. Trimming cost V 1 base and J 4 bases, with 7 bases left between them. Germline assignment: CDR1 SEHNR and CDR2 FQNEAQ (reference sequence). The CDR3 is 13 residues long.

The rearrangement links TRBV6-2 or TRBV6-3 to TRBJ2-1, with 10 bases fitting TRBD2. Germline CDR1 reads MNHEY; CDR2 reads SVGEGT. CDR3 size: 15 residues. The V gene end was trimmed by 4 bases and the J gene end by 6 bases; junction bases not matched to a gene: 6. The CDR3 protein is CASSSLAGVVNEQFF. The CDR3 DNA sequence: TGTGCCAGCAGTTCCCTAGCGGGGGTCGTCAATGAGCAGTTCTTC.

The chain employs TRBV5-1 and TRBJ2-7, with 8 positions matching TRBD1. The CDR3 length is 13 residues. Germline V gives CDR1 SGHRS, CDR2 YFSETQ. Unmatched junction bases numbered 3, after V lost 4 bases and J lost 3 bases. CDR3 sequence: CASSDRGIYEQYF. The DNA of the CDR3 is TGCGCCAGCAGCGACAGGGGCATCTACGAGCAGTACTTC.

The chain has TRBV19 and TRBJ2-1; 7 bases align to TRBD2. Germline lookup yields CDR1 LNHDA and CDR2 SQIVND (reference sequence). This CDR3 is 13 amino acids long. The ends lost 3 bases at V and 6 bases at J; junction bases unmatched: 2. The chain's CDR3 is CASSMPSGNEQFF. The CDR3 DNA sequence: TGTGCCAGTAGTATGCCTAGCGGCAATGAGCAGTTCTTC.

The CDR3 DNA reads as TGCGCCAGCAAGACAGGTCTCTCCTACGAGCAGTACTTC. This gives the protein CASKTGLSYEQYF. The V call is TRBV5-1, the J call TRBJ2-7; TRBD1 is a possible D gene (6 bases). This CDR3 has 13 amino acids. Germline V lookup: CDR1 SGHRS, CDR2 YFSETQ. V was pared by 6 bases and J by 0 bases, with 10 bases between.

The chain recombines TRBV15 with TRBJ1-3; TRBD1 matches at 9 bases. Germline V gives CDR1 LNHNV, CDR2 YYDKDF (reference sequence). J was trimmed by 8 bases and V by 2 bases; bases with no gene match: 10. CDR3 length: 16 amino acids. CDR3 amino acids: CATSRSQTGGKDTIYF. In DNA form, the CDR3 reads TGTGCCACCAGCAGAAGTCAGACAGGGGGTAAGGACACCATATATTTT.

The CDR3 protein is CASSSTSEPGYEQFF. The CDR3 bases are TGTGCCAGCAGCTCTACTAGCGAACCGGGTTATGAGCAGTTCTTC. The chain links TRBV7-2 to TRBJ2-1; TRBD2 matches 7 bases. The germline CDR1 and CDR2 sequences are SGHTA and FQGNSA. V was pared by 4 bases and J by 8 bases, with 11 bases of the junction left unmatched. CDR3 length equals 15 residues.

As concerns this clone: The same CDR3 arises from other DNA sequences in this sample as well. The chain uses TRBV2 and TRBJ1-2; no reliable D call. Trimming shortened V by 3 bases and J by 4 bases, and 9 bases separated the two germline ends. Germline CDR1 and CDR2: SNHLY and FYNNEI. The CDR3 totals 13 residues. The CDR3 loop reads CASSDGGLYGYTF. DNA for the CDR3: TGTGCCAGCAGTGATGGCGGACTCTATGGCTACACCTTC.

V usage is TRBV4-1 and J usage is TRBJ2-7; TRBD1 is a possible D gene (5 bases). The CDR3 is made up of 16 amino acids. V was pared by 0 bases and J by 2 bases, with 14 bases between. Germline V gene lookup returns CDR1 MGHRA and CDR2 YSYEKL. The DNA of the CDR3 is TGCGCCAGCAGCCAAGAGGGCAGGGTGAACCCCTACGAGCAGTACTTC. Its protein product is CASSQEGRVNPYEQYF.

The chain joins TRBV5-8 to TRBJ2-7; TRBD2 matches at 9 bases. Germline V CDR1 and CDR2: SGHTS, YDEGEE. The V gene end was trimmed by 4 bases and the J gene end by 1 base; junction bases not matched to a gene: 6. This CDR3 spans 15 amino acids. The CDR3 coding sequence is TGTGCCAGCAGCCCAAGACTAGCGGCATCCTACGAGCAGTACTTC. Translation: CASSPRLAASYEQYF. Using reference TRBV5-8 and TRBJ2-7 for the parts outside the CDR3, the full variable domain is EAGVTQSPTHLIKTRGQQATLRCSPISGHTSVYWYQQALGLGLQFLLWYDEGEERNRGNFPPRFSGRQFPNYSSELNVNALELEDSALYLCASSPRLAASYEQYFGPGTRLTVT.

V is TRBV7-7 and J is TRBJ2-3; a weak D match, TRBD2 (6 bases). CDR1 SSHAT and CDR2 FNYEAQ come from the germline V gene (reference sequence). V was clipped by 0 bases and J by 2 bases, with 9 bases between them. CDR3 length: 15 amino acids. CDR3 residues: CASSLAGGTTDTQYF. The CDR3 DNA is TGTGCCAGCAGCTTAGCGGGGGGAACCACAGATACGCAGTATTTT.

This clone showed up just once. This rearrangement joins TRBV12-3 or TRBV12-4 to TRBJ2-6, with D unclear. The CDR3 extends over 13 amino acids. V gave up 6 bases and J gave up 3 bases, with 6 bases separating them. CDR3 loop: CASSPVGANVLTF. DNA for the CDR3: TGTGCCAGCAGCCCCGTTGGGGCCAACGTCCTGACTTTC.

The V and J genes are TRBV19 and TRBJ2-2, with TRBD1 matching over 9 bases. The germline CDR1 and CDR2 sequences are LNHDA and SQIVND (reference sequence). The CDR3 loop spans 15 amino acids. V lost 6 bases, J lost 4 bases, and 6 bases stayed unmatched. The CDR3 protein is CASRGTGFGTGELFF. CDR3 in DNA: TGTGCCAGTAGAGGGACAGGGTTCGGCACCGGGGAGCTGTTTTTT.

DNA for the CDR3: TGTGCCAGCAGCCAATTTGACAGTAATTCACCCCTCCACTTT. This gives the protein CASSQFDSNSPLHF. The chain recombines TRBV3-1 (or the pseudogene TRBV3-2) with TRBJ1-6; a weak D match, TRBD1 (5 bases). V was shortened by 2 bases and J by 6 bases, with 8 bases between the two germline ends. The CDR3 is made up of 14 amino acids. Per germline, CDR1 LGHDT and CDR2 YNNKEL (reference sequence).

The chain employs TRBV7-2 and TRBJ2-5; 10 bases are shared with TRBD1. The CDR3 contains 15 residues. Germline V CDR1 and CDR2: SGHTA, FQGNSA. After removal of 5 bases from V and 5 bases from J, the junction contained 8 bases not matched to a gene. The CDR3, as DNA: TGTGCCAGCAGCCCCGACAGGGGGCTAACGGAGACCCAGTACTTC. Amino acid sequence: CASSPDRGLTETQYF.

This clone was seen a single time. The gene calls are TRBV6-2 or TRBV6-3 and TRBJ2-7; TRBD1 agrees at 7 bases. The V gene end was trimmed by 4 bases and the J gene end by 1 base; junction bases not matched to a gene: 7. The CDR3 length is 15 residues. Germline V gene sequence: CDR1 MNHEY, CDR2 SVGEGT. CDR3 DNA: TGTGCCAGCAGTTCGACAGGGAAAGGGTCCTACGAGCAGTACTTC. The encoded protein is CASSSTGKGSYEQYF.

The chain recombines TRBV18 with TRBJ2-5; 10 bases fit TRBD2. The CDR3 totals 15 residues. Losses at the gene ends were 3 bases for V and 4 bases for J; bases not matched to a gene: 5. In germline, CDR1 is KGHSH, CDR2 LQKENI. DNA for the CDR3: TGTGCCAGCTCACCTTGGCTAGCGGGGGCAGAGACCCAGTACTTC. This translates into CASSPWLAGAETQYF.

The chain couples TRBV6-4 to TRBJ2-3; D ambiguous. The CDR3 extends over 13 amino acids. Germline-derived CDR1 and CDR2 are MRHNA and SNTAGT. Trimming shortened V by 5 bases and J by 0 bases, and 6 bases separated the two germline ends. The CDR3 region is CASSKTSTDTQYF. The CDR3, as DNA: TGTGCCAGCAGTAAGACTAGCACAGATACGCAGTATTTT.

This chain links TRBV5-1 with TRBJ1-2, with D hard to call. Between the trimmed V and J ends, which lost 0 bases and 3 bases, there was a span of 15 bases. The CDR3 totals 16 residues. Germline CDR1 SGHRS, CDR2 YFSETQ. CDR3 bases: TGCGCCAGCAGCTTGGTGCCGGGTGGCTCTTACTATGGCTACACCTTC. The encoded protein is CASSLVPGGSYYGYTF.

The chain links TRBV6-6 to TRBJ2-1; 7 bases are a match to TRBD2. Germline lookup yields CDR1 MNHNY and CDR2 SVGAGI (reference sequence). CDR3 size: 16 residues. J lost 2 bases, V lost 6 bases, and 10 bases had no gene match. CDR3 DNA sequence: TGTGCCAGCAGCTCGCCCCGGGACTATCCCTACAATGAGCAGTTCTTC. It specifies CASSSPRDYPYNEQFF.

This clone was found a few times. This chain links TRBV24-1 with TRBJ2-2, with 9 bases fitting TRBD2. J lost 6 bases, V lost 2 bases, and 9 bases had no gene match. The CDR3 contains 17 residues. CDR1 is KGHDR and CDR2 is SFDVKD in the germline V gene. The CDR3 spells CATSDSVRRGGPGELFF. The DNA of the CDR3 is TGTGCCACCAGTGATTCCGTCCGGCGGGGGGGCCCCGGGGAGCTGTTTTTT.

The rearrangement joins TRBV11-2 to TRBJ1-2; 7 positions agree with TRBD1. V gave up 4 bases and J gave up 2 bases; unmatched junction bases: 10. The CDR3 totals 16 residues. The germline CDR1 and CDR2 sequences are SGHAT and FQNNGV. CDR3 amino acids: CASSSFRGQTNYGYTF. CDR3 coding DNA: TGTGCCAGCAGCTCTTTTAGGGGACAGACAAACTATGGCTACACCTTC.

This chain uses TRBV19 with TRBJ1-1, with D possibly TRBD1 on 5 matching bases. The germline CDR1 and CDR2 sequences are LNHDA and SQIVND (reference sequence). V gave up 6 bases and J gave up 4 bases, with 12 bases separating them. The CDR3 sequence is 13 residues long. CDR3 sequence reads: CASSLGEVTEAFF. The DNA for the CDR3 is TGTGCCAGTAGCTTGGGGGAGGTCACTGAAGCTTTCTTT.

In DNA form, the CDR3 reads TGTGCCAGTAGTACTGGGACAGGGGGCAACTATGGCTACACCTTC. Protein product: CASSTGTGGNYGYTF. This chain links TRBV19 with TRBJ1-2; 12 bases match TRBD1. The ends lost 4 bases at V and 2 bases at J; junction bases unmatched: 2. The germline V gene encodes CDR1 LNHDA and CDR2 SQIVND (reference sequence). This CDR3 is 15 amino acids long.

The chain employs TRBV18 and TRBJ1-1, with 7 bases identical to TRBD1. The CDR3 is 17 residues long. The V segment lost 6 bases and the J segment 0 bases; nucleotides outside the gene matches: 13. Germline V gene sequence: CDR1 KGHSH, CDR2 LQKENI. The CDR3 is CASSSQGGAGLNTEAFF. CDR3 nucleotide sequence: TGTGCCAGCTCCTCTCAGGGGGGAGCAGGGCTGAACACTGAAGCTTTCTTT.

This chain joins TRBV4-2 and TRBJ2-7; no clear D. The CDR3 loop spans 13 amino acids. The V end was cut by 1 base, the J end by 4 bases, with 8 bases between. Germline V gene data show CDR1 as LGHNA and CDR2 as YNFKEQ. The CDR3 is CASSQALPYEQYF. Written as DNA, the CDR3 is TGTGCCAGCAGCCAAGCTCTTCCTTACGAGCAGTACTTC.

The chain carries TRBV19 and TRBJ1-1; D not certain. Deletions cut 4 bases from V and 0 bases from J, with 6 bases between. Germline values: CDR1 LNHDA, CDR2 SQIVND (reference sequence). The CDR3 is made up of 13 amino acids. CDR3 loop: CASSSEMNTEAFF. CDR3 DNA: TGTGCCAGTAGTAGTGAGATGAACACTGAAGCTTTCTTT.

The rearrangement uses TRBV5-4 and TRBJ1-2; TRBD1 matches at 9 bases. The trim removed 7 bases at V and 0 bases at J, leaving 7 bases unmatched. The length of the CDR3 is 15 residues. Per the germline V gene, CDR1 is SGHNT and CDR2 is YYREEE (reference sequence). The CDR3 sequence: CASVRDRASNYGYTF. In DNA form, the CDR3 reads TGTGCCAGCGTGCGGGACAGGGCCTCTAACTATGGCTACACCTTC.